Below, one T cell receptor beta chain is given with its context. The sample originates from a study of T cell changes during pregnancy in multiple sclerosis. Here immunoSEQ multiplex PCR was the method, and the copy in TCRdb shows in-frame clones only, minus some. The table records fewer than 85,000 clones, approximately 94% of them present only once. Germline-derived CDR1 and CDR2 are LNHNV and YYDKDF (reference sequence). The V gene end was trimmed by 1 base and the J gene end by 7 bases; junction bases not matched to a gene: 2. The length of the CDR3 is 14 residues. This material consisted of peripheral blood, taken in the third trimester of pregnancy. This chain links TRBV15 with TRBJ2-7; TRBD2 agrees at 12 bases. This receptor was obtained from a female donor with multiple sclerosis, enrolled in a pregnancy study. The CDR3 DNA reads as TGTGCCACCAGCAGAGCGACTAGCGGGGGAGAGCAGTACTTC. It specifies CATSRATSGGEQYF.